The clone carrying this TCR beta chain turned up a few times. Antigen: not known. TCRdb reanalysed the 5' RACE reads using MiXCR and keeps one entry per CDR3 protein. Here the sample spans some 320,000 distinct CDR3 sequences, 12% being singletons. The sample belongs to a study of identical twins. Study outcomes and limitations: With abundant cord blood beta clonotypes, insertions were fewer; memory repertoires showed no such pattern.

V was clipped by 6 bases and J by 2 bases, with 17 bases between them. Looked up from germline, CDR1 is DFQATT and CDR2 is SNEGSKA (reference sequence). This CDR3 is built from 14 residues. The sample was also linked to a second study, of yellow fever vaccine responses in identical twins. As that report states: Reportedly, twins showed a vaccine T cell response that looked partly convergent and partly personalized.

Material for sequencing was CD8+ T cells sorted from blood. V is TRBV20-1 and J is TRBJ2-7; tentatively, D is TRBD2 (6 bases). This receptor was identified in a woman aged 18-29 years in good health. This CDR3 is CSAREARSAYEQYF. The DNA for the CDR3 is TGCAGTGCGCGGGAAGCAAGGTCCGCCTACGAGCAGTACTTC.